These 8 T cell receptor beta chains were sequenced from one sample in a study of molecular identifiers for immune sequencing clone quantification. TCRdb ran MiXCR on the PCR reads and lists one entry per CDR3 protein. The sample carries around 470,000 distinct CDR3 sequences, 20% to 25% recorded once. Sample: naive CD8+ T cells from blood, with Jurkat cell RNA spiked in. Subset indicated: FACS-sorted CD8+CD4-CCR7+CD45RA+ naive T cells. These receptors were collected from a human donor in good health. Some libraries in this study had Jurkat cell RNA spiked in.

The J gene is TRBJ2-3, the V gene TRBV9; 7 bases are a match to TRBD2. This CDR3 comprises 15 residues. CDR1 and CDR2 from the germline V gene are SGDLS and YYNGEE. The V and J ends lost 0 bases and 6 bases, in that order; junction bases with no gene match: 7. The CDR3 loop reads CASSVVAASGDTQYF. The DNA of the CDR3 is TGTGCCAGCAGCGTAGTGGCGGCTAGCGGCGATACGCAGTATTTT.

Points on this clonotype: The junction and the germline gene differ at one end; a read error may be behind it. The V gene is TRBV20-1, the J gene TRBJ1-2; the D gene is possibly TRBD1 (5 bases). CDR3 length equals 18 residues. The germline gives CDR1 DFQATT, CDR2 SNEGSKA (reference sequence). In nucleotides, the CDR3 is TGCAGTGCTAGAGATCGTGGGGAAGACAGCTTCGTTAACTATGGCCACACCTTC. Translated: CSARDRGEDSFVNYGHTF.

Concerning this clonotype: A much larger clone is a single base away; this may be a read error. V gene TRBV7-9 combines with J gene TRBJ1-1; possibly TRBD1 for D (5 bases). The CDR3 extends over 15 amino acids. The V end was cut by 2 bases, the J end by 11 bases, with 21 bases between. Per germline, CDR1 SEHNR and CDR2 FQNEAQ (reference sequence). The CDR3 reads CASSLPGSIGEVAFF. The CDR3 region has the DNA TGTGCCAGCAGCTTACCCGGCTCGATAGGGGAGGTCGCTTTCTTT.

This chain's CDR3 is CASSTRQGVDEQYF. CDR3 nucleotide sequence: TGTGCCAGCAGTACCAGACAGGGTGTAGACGAGCAGTACTTC. V is TRBV28 and J is TRBJ2-7; TRBD1 agrees at 7 bases. The J segment lost 5 bases and the V segment lost 5 bases, leaving 9 bases of the junction unmatched. The length of the CDR3 is 14 residues. Germline-derived CDR1 and CDR2 are MDHEN and SYDVKM.

This clonotype was seen a handful of times. The CDR3 bases are TGTGCCAGCAGCCTACCGGACCTATCTTTCTATGGCTACACCTTC. Translating gives CASSLPDLSFYGYTF. The chain has TRBV7-9 and TRBJ1-2; D remains unclear. Germline V gene lookup returns CDR1 SEHNR and CDR2 FQNEAQ (reference sequence). The V end lost 5 bases, the J end lost 4 bases, and 17 bases lay between the germline ends. CDR3 size: 15 residues.

The table lists this clonotype with many counts. This chain uses TRBV6-6 with TRBJ1-1; unclear D gene. The CDR3 has 14 residues. V dropped 2 bases and J dropped 10 bases, with 17 bases sitting between them. Germline-derived CDR1 and CDR2 are MNHNY and SVGAGI (reference sequence). CDR3 in amino acids: CASSYNVVDPGAFF. The CDR3 nucleotides read TGTGCCAGCAGTTACAACGTCGTTGATCCGGGAGCTTTCTTT.

Note on this clonotype: A read error may explain this, as a much larger clone is one base away. The V and J genes are TRBV7-6 and TRBJ2-3; D is undetermined. The CDR3 spans 12 residues. Per the germline V gene, CDR1 is SGHVS and CDR2 is FNYEAQ. CDR3 DNA sequence: TGTGCCAGCAGCTCACCAACCGATACGCGGTATTTT. Protein product: CASSSPTDTRYF.

The J gene is TRBJ2-3, the V gene TRBV20-1, with 7 bases aligning to TRBD1. The CDR3 extends over 12 amino acids. CDR1 and CDR2 (germline): DFQATT, SNEGSKA (reference sequence). CDR3 in DNA: TGCGCCCCGGGACAGAACACAGATACGCAGTATTTT. Translated: CAPGQNTDTQYF.